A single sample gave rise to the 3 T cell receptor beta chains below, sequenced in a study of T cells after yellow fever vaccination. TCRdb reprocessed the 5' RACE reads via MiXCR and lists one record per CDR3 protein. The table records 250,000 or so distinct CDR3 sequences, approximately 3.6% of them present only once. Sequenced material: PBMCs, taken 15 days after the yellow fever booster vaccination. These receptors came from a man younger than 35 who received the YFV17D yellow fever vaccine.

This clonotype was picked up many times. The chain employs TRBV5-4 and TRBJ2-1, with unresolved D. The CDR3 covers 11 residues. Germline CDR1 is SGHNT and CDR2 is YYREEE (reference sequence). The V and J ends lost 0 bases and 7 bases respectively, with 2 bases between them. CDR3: CASSLENEQFF. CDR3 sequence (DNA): TGTGCCAGCAGCTTGGAGAATGAGCAGTTCTTC.

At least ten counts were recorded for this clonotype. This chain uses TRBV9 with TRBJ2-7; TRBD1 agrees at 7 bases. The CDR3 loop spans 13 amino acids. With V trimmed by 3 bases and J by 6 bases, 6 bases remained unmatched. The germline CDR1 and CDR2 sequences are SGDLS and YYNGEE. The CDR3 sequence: CASSAEGQREQYF. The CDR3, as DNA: TGTGCCAGCAGCGCAGAGGGACAGCGCGAGCAGTACTTC.

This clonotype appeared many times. The CDR3 reads CASSQTGSQPQHF. CDR3 sequence (DNA): TGCGCCAGCAGCCAGACAGGGAGTCAGCCCCAGCATTTT. V usage is TRBV5-1 and J usage is TRBJ1-5; 7 nucleotides match TRBD1. This CDR3 has 13 amino acids. CDR1 is SGHRS and CDR2 is YFSETQ in the germline V gene. The J segment lost 6 bases and the V segment lost 4 bases, leaving 4 bases of the junction unmatched. Using reference TRBV5-1 and TRBJ1-5 for the parts outside the CDR3, the full variable domain is KAGVTQTPRYLIKTRGQQVTLSCSPISGHRSVSWYQQTPGQGLQFLFEYFSETQRNKGNFPGRFSGRQFSNSRSEMNVSTLELGDSALYLCASSQTGSQPQHFGDGTRLSIL.